This T cell receptor beta chain originates from a study of vaccination and CD4 T cells after COVID-19. Notes on this clonotype: Its antigen is as yet unknown.

As for time point: late sampling 161 to 241 days after vaccination in a few convalescent patients. Treatment indicated: approximately nine-day PBMC culture with coronavirus spike peptide pools or control peptides (ViraFEST assay). The study sequenced cultured CD4+ T cell DNA using the Oncomine TCR Beta short-read assay. TCRdb used MiXCR to reprocess the PCR reads, holding one entry per CDR3 protein. In the table there are tens of thousands of distinct CDR3 sequences, roughly two fifths of which are singletons. The receptor was isolated from a human donor who had recovered from COVID-19. This specimen consisted of CD4+ T cells from blood, cultured in vitro, obtained about 7 months after SARS-CoV-2 vaccination.

The DNA of the CDR3 is TGTGCCAGCAGCTTAGTTACAGGCTACGAGCAGTACTTC. It codes for CASSLVTGYEQYF. The chain is built from TRBV7-8 and TRBJ2-7; TRBD1 might be the D (5 bases). CDR1 and CDR2 from the germline V gene are SGHVS and FQNEAQ. Trimming left V 1 base short and J 3 bases short, with 7 bases between. This CDR3 contains 13 residues.